The 22 T cell receptor beta chains given below trace back to one sample, sequenced in a study of blood T cell repertoires in COVID-19. The assay was immunoSEQ multiplex PCR, and TCRdb's table has in-frame clones only and misses some. In the table there are roughly 260,000 clones, approximately 80% of which are singletons. Sequencing was carried out using peripheral blood. The receptors here all came from a woman between 35 and 50 years old with active or convalescent COVID-19.

This sequence joins TRBV5-1 and TRBJ1-2; 9 nucleotides line up with TRBD1. The CDR3 contains 15 residues. Germline values: CDR1 SGHRS, CDR2 YFSETQ. V lost 0 bases, J lost 6 bases, and 6 bases stayed unmatched. CDR3 in amino acids: CASSLEGTGLDGYTF. The CDR3 DNA reads as TGCGCCAGCAGCTTGGAAGGGACAGGGTTGGATGGCTACACCTTC.

This chain uses TRBV5-1 with TRBJ2-1; 11 nucleotides line up with TRBD2. Germline V gene sequence: CDR1 SGHRS, CDR2 YFSETQ. The CDR3 sequence is 16 residues long. V trimming: 3 bases; J trimming: 0 bases; junction bases outside the gene matches: 2. Here the CDR3 reads CASSSTSGSSYNEQFF. For the CDR3, the DNA is TGCGCCAGCAGCTCCACTAGCGGGAGCTCCTACAATGAGCAGTTCTTC.

The chain recombines TRBV6-5 with TRBJ2-3, with TRBD1 identical over 10 bases. CDR1 is MNHEY and CDR2 is SVGAGI in the germline V gene. The CDR3 is 15 amino acids. V was clipped by 7 bases and J by 3 bases; unmatched bases: 7. CDR3: CASTRRGQGTDTQYF. CDR3 coding DNA: TGTGCCAGCACCCGACGGGGACAGGGGACAGATACGCAGTATTTT.

This clone was seen only a few times. The chain joins TRBV7-3 to TRBJ2-1; 9 positions match TRBD2. Germline assignment: CDR1 SGHTA and CDR2 FQGTGA. V was pared by 4 bases and J by 8 bases, with 9 bases of the junction left unmatched. This CDR3 has 15 residues. DNA for the CDR3: TGTGCCAGCAGCTCCTCCGGGACTAGCTGGGATGAGCAGTTCTTC. This gives the protein CASSSSGTSWDEQFF.

The CDR3 is CASSSPGVTLHF. In nucleotides, the CDR3 is TGTGCCAGCAGTTCCCCGGGTGTAACCCTCCACTTT. The rearrangement uses TRBV12-3 or TRBV12-4 and TRBJ1-6; D gene ambiguous. This CDR3 is built from 12 residues. Trimming pared 4 bases from V and 14 bases from J, leaving 12 bases between.

This clone has at least ten counts. This chain connects TRBV5-4 to TRBJ2-1; 11 bases align to TRBD1. Germline values: CDR1 SGHNT, CDR2 YYREEE (reference sequence). Unmatched junction bases numbered 5, after V lost 6 bases and J lost 3 bases. This CDR3 region has 15 residues. In DNA, the CDR3 is TGTGCCAGCACATCCGGGACAGGGGGCTACAATGAGCAGTTCTTC. Its translation: CASTSGTGGYNEQFF. Based on the CDR3 plus reference TRBV5-4 and TRBJ2-1, the full variable domain is ETGVTQSPTHLIKTRGQQVTLRCSSQSGHNTVSWYQQALGQGPQFIFQYYREEENGRGNFPPRFSGLQFPNYSSELNVNALELDDSALYLCASTSGTGGYNEQFFGPGTRLTVL.

This CDR3 reads CASQRHQTQETQYF. The CDR3, as DNA: TGCGCCAGCCAAAGACACCAAACCCAAGAGACCCAGTACTTC. This chain uses TRBV10-2 with TRBJ2-5; D ambiguous. Germline V gives CDR1 WSHSY, CDR2 SAAADI. The CDR3 consists of 14 residues. Trimming stripped 8 bases from V and 1 base from J, with 14 bases between.

This clone was recorded only once. The CDR3 is CASSPVGTSVGGSEAFF. The CDR3 bases are TGTGCCAGCTCACCAGTAGGAACATCCGTGGGGGGGAGTGAAGCTTTCTTT. The rearrangement uses TRBV18 and TRBJ1-1, with D perhaps matching TRBD1 (5 bases). The CDR3 is made up of 17 amino acids. Trimming took off 2 bases at V and 7 bases at J, with 23 bases between the two ends. CDR1 KGHSH and CDR2 LQKENI come from the germline V gene. Combining the CDR3 with reference TRBV18 and TRBJ1-1 gives the whole variable domain NAGVMQNPRHLVRRRGQEARLRCSPMKGHSHVYWYRQLPEEGLKFMVYLQKENIIDESGMPKERFSAEFPKEGPSILRIQQVVRGDSAAYFCASSPVGTSVGGSEAFFGQGTRLTVV.

This chain links TRBV5-1 with TRBJ2-4; tentatively, D is TRBD1 (6 bases). Germline CDR1 is SGHRS and CDR2 is YFSETQ. Trimming cost V 0 bases and J 7 bases, with 14 bases left between them. The CDR3 has 15 residues. The DNA of the CDR3 is TGCGCCAGCAGCTTGGATGGGACATCGGGGAACATTCAGTACTTC. This sequence encodes CASSLDGTSGNIQYF.

The gene calls are TRBV19 and TRBJ1-5, with a tentative D call TRBD1 (5 bases). CDR1 LNHDA and CDR2 SQIVND come from the germline V gene (reference sequence). The CDR3 is 15 amino acids. V was cut by 0 bases and J by 7 bases, with 13 bases left in between. CDR3: CASSIDRRGGQPQHF. Written as DNA, the CDR3 is TGTGCCAGTAGTATAGATCGGAGGGGTGGCCAGCCCCAGCATTTT. The variable domain in full, with the rest retrieved from reference TRBV19 and TRBJ1-5, is DGGITQSPKYLFRKEGQNVTLSCEQNLNHDAMYWYRQDPGQGLRLIYYSQIVNDFQKGDIAEGYSVSREKKESFPLTVTSAQKNPTAFYLCASSIDRRGGQPQHFGDGTRLSIL.

The chain is built from TRBV28 and TRBJ1-1; 8 nucleotides agree with TRBD1. V lost 5 bases to trimming and J lost 5 bases; unmatched junction nucleotides: 10. The germline CDR1 and CDR2 sequences are MDHEN and SYDVKM. This CDR3 comprises 15 residues. CDR3 bases: TGTGCCAGCAGTACTCCCAGGGGGCGCCGGACTGAAGCTTTCTTT. Its translation is CASSTPRGRRTEAFF.

This chain links TRBV2 with TRBJ1-6; TRBD1 matches 7 bases. Trimming took 6 bases from V and 6 from J; bases not matched to a gene: 8. This CDR3 spans 15 amino acids. The germline gives CDR1 SNHLY, CDR2 FYNNEI. The CDR3 loop reads CASSFLGTANSPLHF. Written as DNA, the CDR3 is TGTGCCAGCAGCTTCCTCGGGACAGCTAATTCACCCCTCCACTTT. Together with reference TRBV2 and TRBJ1-6, the CDR3 gives the full variable domain: EPEVTQTPSHQVTQMGQEVILRCVPISNHLYFYWYRQILGQKVEFLVSFYNNEISEKSEIFDDQFSVERPDGSNFTLKIRSTKLEDSAMYFCASSFLGTANSPLHFGNGTRLTVT.

This rearrangement joins TRBV5-1 to TRBJ1-1, with TRBD1 identical over 8 bases. Unmatched junction bases numbered 1, after V lost 1 base and J lost 5 bases. CDR3 length: 13 amino acids. The V gene's germline CDR1 is SGHRS and CDR2 YFSETQ. The CDR3 here is CASSLRQGTEAFF. The DNA for the CDR3 is TGCGCCAGCAGCTTGCGACAGGGGACTGAAGCTTTCTTT.

The V and J genes are TRBV5-5 and TRBJ1-1, with D uncertain. Germline lookup yields CDR1 SGHKS and CDR2 YYEKEE (reference sequence). Trimming shortened V by 4 bases and J by 1 base, and 8 bases separated the two germline ends. The CDR3 runs to 13 residues. CDR3 DNA: TGTGCCAGCAGCCGTGAGGGGAACACTGAAGCTTTCTTT. Translating it yields CASSREGNTEAFF.

The V gene is TRBV11-2, the J gene TRBJ2-7; a weak D match, TRBD2 (5 bases). The CDR3 is made up of 12 amino acids. Trimming stripped 5 bases from V and 6 bases from J, with 11 bases between. The germline V gene has CDR1 SGHAT and CDR2 FQNNGV. CDR3 loop: CASSPSSGEQYF. CDR3 DNA: TGTGCCAGCAGCCCTAGCTCGGGCGAGCAGTACTTC. Complete variable domain (other parts from reference TRBV11-2 and TRBJ2-7): EAGVAQSPRYKIIEKRQSVAFWCNPISGHATLYWYQQILGQGPKLLIQFQNNGVVDDSQLPKDRFSAERLKGVDSTLKIQPAKLEDSAVYLCASSPSSGEQYFGPGTRLTVT.

The V and J genes are TRBV5-3 and TRBJ1-2; D remains ambiguous. TRBV5-3 is identified as an open reading frame with a role that is uncertain. V lost 0 bases, J lost 4 bases, and 10 bases lay in between. This CDR3 region has 14 residues. CDR3: CARSLAGSPYGYTF. The CDR3 nucleotides are TGTGCCAGAAGCTTGGCTGGTAGCCCCTATGGCTACACCTTC.

The chain is built from TRBV5-6 and TRBJ2-4; 7 bases align to TRBD1. V lost 1 base, J lost 7 bases, and 5 bases stayed unmatched. The CDR3 totals 14 residues. Germline V gene lookup returns CDR1 SGHDT and CDR2 YYEEEE. This chain's CDR3 is CASSLIKQGNIQYF. DNA for the CDR3: TGTGCCAGCAGCTTGATTAAACAGGGGAACATTCAGTACTTC.

The CDR3 coding sequence is TGCGCCAGCAGCTTGGGACCCGGGACAGGGGGCTGGAACACTGAAGCTTTCTTT. It yields the protein CASSLGPGTGGWNTEAFF. The V call is TRBV5-1, the J call TRBJ1-1, with 12 bases fitting TRBD1. The CDR3 sequence is 18 residues long. Germline-derived CDR1 and CDR2 are SGHRS and YFSETQ. V gave up 0 bases and J gave up 1 base; unmatched junction bases: 7. Filled out from reference TRBV5-1 and TRBJ1-1, the complete variable domain reads KAGVTQTPRYLIKTRGQQVTLSCSPISGHRSVSWYQQTPGQGLQFLFEYFSETQRNKGNFPGRFSGRQFSNSRSEMNVSTLELGDSALYLCASSLGPGTGGWNTEAFFGQGTRLTVV.

This clone was observed a single time. The chain combines TRBV5-1 with TRBJ1-2, with 7 bases that match TRBD1. CDR3 length: 14 amino acids. Germline assignment: CDR1 SGHRS and CDR2 YFSETQ. Germline trimming cut 3 bases from V and 2 bases from J; bases unmatched to any gene: 4. The CDR3 loop is CASSSTGQNYGYTF. As DNA, the CDR3 is TGCGCCAGCAGCTCGACAGGGCAGAACTATGGCTACACCTTC.

The rearrangement joins TRBV3-1 (or the pseudogene TRBV3-2) to TRBJ1-1; D is ambiguous. Trimming took off 4 bases at V and 1 base at J, with 10 bases between the two ends. The CDR3 covers 14 residues. The germline CDR1 and CDR2 sequences are LGHDT and YNNKEL (reference sequence). CDR3 DNA: TGTGCCAGCAGCCCCCAGGTCAAGAACACTGAAGCTTTCTTT. Its protein is CASSPQVKNTEAFF.

The V gene is TRBV2, the J gene TRBJ2-7, with D possibly TRBD2 on 6 matching bases. Trimming took 10 bases from V and 4 from J, leaving 14 bases between them. From germline, CDR1 is SNHLY and CDR2 FYNNEI. CDR3 length: 12 residues. CDR3 sequence: CATQPGVYEQYF. The CDR3 nucleotides are TGTGCCACCCAGCCGGGGGTGTACGAGCAGTACTTC.

The chain carries TRBV29-1 and TRBJ2-6; D unclear. In germline, CDR1 is SQVTM, CDR2 ANQGSEA. CDR3 size: 13 residues. V lost 5 bases to trimming and J lost 1 base, with 6 bases between them. This CDR3 is CSVFPSGANVLTF. CDR3 nucleotides: TGCAGCGTTTTTCCTTCTGGGGCCAACGTCCTGACTTTC.